This T cell receptor (beta chain) originates from a study of shared clonotypes between healthy human individuals. The CDR3 spans 10 residues. Germline CDR1 reads DFQATT; CDR2 reads SNEGSKA (reference sequence). With 3 bases removed from V and 6 bases from J, the gap between germline ends came to 5 bases. The assay was carried out at the deep level. Genomic DNA from each subset was divided evenly over several immunoSEQ plates. Unsorted PBMCs provided DNA that was sequenced on ten immunoSEQ deep assay plates. Authors' analysis steps: Junction-only sequences without quality scores came from ImmunoSEQ, so filtering differed. Produced via immunoSEQ multiplex PCR; TCRdb's table is partial and in-frame only. V, J and clone size were drawn from that table, and D and trimming were deduced from the DNA. The repertoire holds hundreds of thousands of clones, around 77% seen once, with more than 10% in the top ten.

Points on this clone: Different DNA sequences within this sample yield the same CDR3.

The chain is built from TRBV20-1 and TRBJ1-2; no firm D call. Sequenced material: PBMCs. The receptor's source is a woman between 35 and 50 years old in good health. Some clones in this sample may be carry-over from other donors' samples. CDR3 coding DNA: TGCAGTGCTAGCTTGAATGGCTACACCTTC. Translated: CSASLNGYTF.